This is a list of T cell receptor beta chains from one sample in a study of blood T cell repertoires in COVID-19. Assay used: immunoSEQ multiplex PCR; TCRdb lists only in-frame clones, some missing. The table lists some 250,000 clones, around 90% of them singletons, with about 0.8% in the top ten. Sequencing was done on a sample of peripheral blood. The receptors stem from a woman aged 30 to 39 with acute or convalescent COVID-19. Both conserved end residues are part of each CDR3. The D gene is left open where the match is weak. Only part of the rows carry a size: once, few, many, or a class if the clone is expanded.

. | once | TRBJ1-1 | TRBV27 | TGTGCCAGCAAGTTAATAGGGGCCAACACTGAAGCTTTCTTT | CASKLIGANTEAFF
TRBD2 | . | TRBJ2-3 | TRBV27 | TGTGCCAGCAGTTCGTTGCGGCAGCGGGAGAGGACAGATACGCAGTATTTT | CASSSLRQRERTDTQYF
. | once | TRBJ2-2 | TRBV5-1 | TGCGCCAGCAGCTTGTATGGGGGGACGGCGAACACCGGGGAGCTGTTTTTT | CASSLYGGTANTGELFF
TRBD2 | . | TRBJ2-1 | TRBV15 | TGTGCCACCAGCAGAGGACCTAACCCCGGGGGGGTCTCCTACAATGAGCAGTTCTTC | CATSRGPNPGGVSYNEQFF
TRBD1 | . | TRBJ1-2 | TRBV6-2/TRBV6-3 | TGTGCCAGCAGTCTACAGGGGACCTATGGCTACACCTTC | CASSLQGTYGYTF
. | once | TRBJ2-7 | TRBV11-3 | TGTGCCAGCAGCTTCAGGGGTGGTAAGCAGTACTTC | CASSFRGGKQYF
. | once | TRBJ2-3 | TRBV24-1 | TGTGCCACCAGTGATTTGCGGTTTTCGTCGGACTACACAGATACGCAGTATTTT | CATSDLRFSSDYTDTQYF
TRBD1 | . | TRBJ2-1 | TRBV11-2 | TGTGCCAGCAGCTTAGGACAGGGGGCGGCAGGTGAGCAGTTCTTC | CASSLGQGAAGEQFF
. | . | TRBJ1-1 | TRBV29-1 | TGCAGCGCAGCTTGGCGGGCGAGCACTGAAGCTTTCTTT | CSAAWRASTEAFF
. | . | TRBJ2-3 | TRBV7-7 | TGTGCCAGCAGCTTAGTGGCAGGGGGCACAGATACGCAGTATTTT | CASSLVAGGTDTQYF
TRBD1 | . | TRBJ1-2 | TRBV30 | TGTGCCCGCAACCGGGACAGGGGCTATGGCTACACCTTC | CARNRDRGYGYTF
TRBD2 | . | TRBJ2-3 | TRBV2 | TGTGCCAGCAGTGACTACGTACTAGCGGCTAGCACAGATACGCAGTATTTT | CASSDYVLAASTDTQYF
TRBD2 | . | TRBJ2-7 | TRBV5-1 | TGCGCCAGCACCTCAGGACTAGCGGGATGGAGCTCCTACGAGCAGTACTTC | CASTSGLAGWSSYEQYF
. | once | TRBJ2-3 | TRBV11-3 | TGTGCCAGCAGCTTAGGGGCAGTTCAGCGCACAGATACGCAGTATTTT | CASSLGAVQRTDTQYF
TRBD1 | . | TRBJ2-7 | TRBV25-1 | TGTGCCAGCAGTGAGTCTCAGGGGGAGACCGAGCAGTACTTC | CASSESQGETEQYF
. | . | TRBJ1-2 | TRBV27 | TGTGCCAGCAGTTTATACCCTAGCGGCCCTGGCTACACCTTC | CASSLYPSGPGYTF
TRBD1 | . | TRBJ1-1 | TRBV9 | TGTGCCAGCAGCGTAGGGACAGGGCGGAACACTGAAGCTTTCTTT | CASSVGTGRNTEAFF
. | . | TRBJ1-2 | TRBV7-9 | TGTGCCAGCAGCGGGGGACATCTCCCTGACTATGGCTACACCTTC | CASSGGHLPDYGYTF
. | . | TRBJ1-5 | TRBV7-2 | TGTGCCAGCAGCTTCATAGGGAGCGGTCAGCCCCAGCATTTT | CASSFIGSGQPQHF
. | . | TRBJ1-5 | TRBV6-1 | TGTGCCAGCAGTCTAGAGGCTATCCCCGATCAGCCCCAGCATTTT | CASSLEAIPDQPQHF
TRBD2 | . | TRBJ2-7 | TRBV5-1 | TGCGCCAGCAGCTTGGTCCTAGCGGACTACGAGCAGTACTTC | CASSLVLADYEQYF
TRBD2 | . | TRBJ2-1 | TRBV29-1 | TGCAGCGCGGGACTAGCGAGGGGATTGGGTGAGCAGTTCTTC | CSAGLARGLGEQFF
TRBD2 | . | TRBJ2-5 | TRBV7-9 | TGTGCCAGCAGCGGTAGCGGGAGTGAGACCCAGTACTTC | CASSGSGSETQYF
. | . | TRBJ1-4 | TRBV27 | TGTGCCAGCAGTTTAGGCCGCTCCTCGAGGGAACTGTTTTTT | CASSLGRSSRELFF
. | . | TRBJ2-7 | TRBV7-9 | TGTGCCAGCAGCTTAGCGTCAGCGAGCACTTACGAGCAGTACTTC | CASSLASASTYEQYF
TRBD2 | . | TRBJ2-3 | TRBV7-2 | TGTGCCAGCACAACGGGAGGGGCCGCAGATACGCAGTATTTT | CASTTGGAADTQYF
TRBD1 | . | TRBJ2-1 | TRBV9 | TGTGCCAGCAACCCGACAGGGAGTTACAATGAGCAGTTCTTC | CASNPTGSYNEQFF
. | . | TRBJ1-5 | TRBV27 | TGTGCCAGCGGAGAAACGGGACTGAGGGTTCAGCCCCAGCATTTT | CASGETGLRVQPQHF
TRBD1 | . | TRBJ1-2 | TRBV29-1 | TGCAGCGTAAGCGTAGACAGGGGGAACTATGGCTACACCTTC | CSVSVDRGNYGYTF
. | . | TRBJ1-4 | TRBV16 | TGTGCCAGCAGCAACTATGAAAAACTGTTTTTT | CASSNYEKLFF
TRBD1 | . | TRBJ2-2 | TRBV24-1 | TGTGCCACCAGTGATGCGGACAGGCTGAACACCGGGGAGCTGTTTTTT | CATSDADRLNTGELFF
TRBD2 | . | TRBJ2-7 | TRBV6-5 | TGTGCCAGCAGCGCTAGCGGGAGGAGGGACGAGCAGTACTTC | CASSASGRRDEQYF
TRBD2 | . | TRBJ2-3 | TRBV7-6 | TGTGCCAGCAGCTTAAGGGCTAGCGGAACCACAGATACGCAGTATTTT | CASSLRASGTTDTQYF
. | . | TRBJ2-2 | TRBV7-6 | TGTGCCAGCAGCTTAGCACCGGGGACCGGGGAGCTGTTTTTT | CASSLAPGTGELFF
. | . | TRBJ2-5 | TRBV6-1 | TGTGCCAGCAGTGAAATGGGCCTCCAAGAGACCCAGTACTTC | CASSEMGLQETQYF
TRBD1 | . | TRBJ2-7 | TRBV6-5 | TGTGCCAGCAGGACTACAGGGGGCTCCTACGAGCAGTACTTC | CASRTTGGSYEQYF
TRBD2 | . | TRBJ2-5 | TRBV18 | TGTGCCAGCTCACCACGTCTTTCGGGGGGAGAGACCCAGTACTTC | CASSPRLSGGETQYF
TRBD2 | once | TRBJ2-7 | TRBV9 | TGTGCCAGCAGCGTAGCTAGCGGGAGCCACGAGCAGTACTTC | CASSVASGSHEQYF
. | few | TRBJ1-4 | TRBV9 | TGTGCCAGCAGCTTCGCAGGGGTGACTAATGAAAAACTGTTTTTT | CASSFAGVTNEKLFF
TRBD1 | . | TRBJ1-1 | TRBV4-2 | TGTGCCAGCAGCCAAGCGTTAAGAACAGGGGGCGCCGGTAGCACTGAAGCTTTCTTT | CASSQALRTGGAGSTEAFF
. | . | TRBJ1-4 | TRBV10-3 | TGTGCCAGCCAACAGGGCCCGGTAGCATCGACTAATGAAAAACTGTTTTTT | CASQQGPVASTNEKLFF
TRBD2 | . | TRBJ2-1 | TRBV7-9 | TGTGCCAGCACCAACCCTAGCGGGAGCAAGAATGAGCAGTTCTTC | CASTNPSGSKNEQFF
TRBD1 | . | TRBJ2-2 | TRBV15 | TGTGCCACCAGCAGGACAGGGACCGGGGAGCTGTTTTTT | CATSRTGTGELFF
. | . | TRBJ2-7 | TRBV30 | TGTGCCTGGAGTGTACCGGGGTACTTCTACGAGCAGTACTTC | CAWSVPGYFYEQYF
TRBD2 | . | TRBJ2-1 | TRBV7-8 | TGTGCCAGCAGCTATGGGACTAGCGCTTCGTATGAGCAGTTCTTC | CASSYGTSASYEQFF
TRBD2 | . | TRBJ2-5 | TRBV7-9 | TGTGCCAGCAGCTTAGCTTCGGGGGGGAAGACCCAGTACTTC | CASSLASGGKTQYF
TRBD2 | . | TRBJ2-5 | TRBV7-2 | TGTGCCAGCAGCTTAGCGGAGGGGAGGGCAGGAGAGACCCAGTACTTC | CASSLAEGRAGETQYF
TRBD2 | . | TRBJ2-3 | TRBV5-1 | TGCGCCAGCAGCTTGTGGTCTGGACTAGCGATTAGCACAGATACGCAGTATTTT | CASSLWSGLAISTDTQYF
. | . | TRBJ1-5 | TRBV5-6 | TGTGCCAGCAGCTTGGTGGAGGGCGCCCAGCATTTT | CASSLVEGAQHF
. | . | TRBJ2-7 | TRBV27 | TGTGCCAGCAGGTCGGTGGGGAGCGGACCTTCCTACGAGCAGTACTTC | CASRSVGSGPSYEQYF
TRBD1 | . | TRBJ1-5 | TRBV6-5 | TGTGCCAGCAGTCGGACAGGGGTCTTCAATCAGCCCCAGCATTTT | CASSRTGVFNQPQHF
. | once | TRBJ2-7 | TRBV5-1 | TGCGCCAGCAGCACGACCGGGATTACCTACGAGCAGTACTTC | CASSTTGITYEQYF
. | . | TRBJ1-3 | TRBV12-3/TRBV12-4 | TGTGCCAGCAGCTACGGAAACACCATATATTTT | CASSYGNTIYF